A selection of T cell receptor beta chains follows, all from one sample in a study of blood T cell repertoires in COVID-19. TCRdb's table, derived via immunoSEQ multiplex PCR, lists solely in-frame clones and lacks some. The repertoire holds about 58,000 clones, with around 85% as singletons. Sequencing was performed on peripheral blood. The receptors here all came from a woman in her sixties or seventies with active COVID-19. The conserved cysteine and the conserved F or W are not part of the CDR3 here.

V: TRBV28
CDR3: ASSSGGANQPQH

V: TRBV7-3
CDR3: ASSLWASGNTDTQY

V: TRBV3-1/TRBV3-2
CDR3: ASSQDLGAGFDYEQY

V: TRBV10-1
CDR3: ASRRTGGRSRNTEAF

V: TRBV15
CDR3: ATSRDGTGGRGYT

V: TRBV6-2/TRBV6-3
CDR3: ASSYRGGELF

V: TRBV9
CDR3: ASSVDPRTEAF

V: TRBV28
CDR3: ASSTGTSGRSYYEQY

V: TRBV28
CDR3: ASSWSGIRTDTQY

V: TRBV6-5
CDR3: ASSYLKTSTEAF

V: TRBV7-9
CDR3: ASSSHRQGAGTDTQY

V: TRBV5-4
CDR3: ASSSYDGVYEQY

V: TRBV13
CDR3: ASSLGGTGVITTEAF

V: TRBV28
CDR3: ASSPPGEGNQPQH

V: TRBV7-9
CDR3: ASREDRAEAF

V: TRBV27
CDR3: ASSLSGRGEAF

V: TRBV11-2
CDR3: ASSFMGTDGSPLH

V: TRBV4-1
CDR3: ASSQDVGWGNQPQH

V: TRBV5-6
CDR3: ASSSQGTYGYT

V: TRBV11-2
CDR3: ASSLTTRYEQY

V: TRBV28
CDR3: ASIQWGDQPQH

V: TRBV27
CDR3: ASSLSNRNYGYT

V: TRBV5-1
CDR3: ASSFAPGQGYEQY

V: TRBV19
CDR3: ASSMVAGAYEQY

V: TRBV15
CDR3: ATSRDQASYNEQF

V: TRBV13
CDR3: ASSGGLADTGELF

V: TRBV27
CDR3: ASSAREYSGANVLT

V: TRBV4-1
CDR3: ASSQEGQGNTGELF

V: TRBV5-4
CDR3: ASRGGSDEQF

V: TRBV27
CDR3: ARTPDRYRFNYGYT

V: TRBV7-9
CDR3: ASSPGRGRESPLH

V: TRBV30
CDR3: AWQRQGAYEQY

V: TRBV7-3
CDR3: ASSWTSGSGTQY

V: TRBV27
CDR3: ASSLVRDRDHEQY

V: TRBV5-4
CDR3: ASSTPGTSEKETQY

V: TRBV19
CDR3: ASRGVGRVSQFSGANVLT

V: TRBV2
CDR3: ASSLFSAADYGYT

V: TRBV10-3
CDR3: AISPGGTSGSGEQF

V: TRBV28
CDR3: ASSLGTSGSSGELF

V: TRBV28
CDR3: ASRLPTGRQPQH

V: TRBV25-1
CDR3: ASSPQTGFLTEAF

V: TRBV3-1/TRBV3-2
CDR3: ASSSPAYDIQSSYNEQF

V: TRBV2
CDR3: ASGGLAASDTQY

V: TRBV27
CDR3: ASSLGGRVSGYT

V: TRBV27
CDR3: ASSSAGGSEY

V: TRBV27
CDR3: ASRILTSGKKNEQF

V: TRBV6-4
CDR3: ASSDPPPSNEQF

V: TRBV7-8
CDR3: ASSLEPGAGGDGYT